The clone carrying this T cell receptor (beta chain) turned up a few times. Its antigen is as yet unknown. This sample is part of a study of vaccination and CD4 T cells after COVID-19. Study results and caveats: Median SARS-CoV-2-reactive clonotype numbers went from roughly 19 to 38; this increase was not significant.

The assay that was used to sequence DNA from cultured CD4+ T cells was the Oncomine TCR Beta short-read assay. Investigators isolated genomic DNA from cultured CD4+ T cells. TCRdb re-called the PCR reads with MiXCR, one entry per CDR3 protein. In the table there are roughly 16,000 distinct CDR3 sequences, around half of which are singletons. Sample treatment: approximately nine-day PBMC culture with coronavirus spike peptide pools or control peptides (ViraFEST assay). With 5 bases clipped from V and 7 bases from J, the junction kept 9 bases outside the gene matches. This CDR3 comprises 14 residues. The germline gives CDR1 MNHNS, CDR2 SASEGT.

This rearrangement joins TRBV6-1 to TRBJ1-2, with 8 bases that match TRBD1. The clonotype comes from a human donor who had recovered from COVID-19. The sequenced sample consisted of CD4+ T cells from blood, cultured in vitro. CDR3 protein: CASSRTGRDFGYTF. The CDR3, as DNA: TGTGCCAGCAGTCGGACAGGGCGCGACTTTGGCTACACCTTC.